This record concerns one T cell receptor beta chain sequence. V shed 8 bases, J shed 1 base, and the junction held 5 bases outside the gene matches. The CDR3 is 14 residues long. Per the germline V gene, CDR1 is SNHLY and CDR2 is FYNNEI. This sample is part of a study of blood T cell repertoires in COVID-19. Study details: COVID-19 samples, acute and convalescent, were from the United States, Italy and Spain. T cells, B-cell-depleted T cells, or PBMCs supplied cDNA or gDNA.

Authors' analysis steps: Using reference gene primer amplification, nucleated cell counts were estimated. Libraries were prepared by immunoSEQ multiplex PCR; TCRdb keeps only in-frame clonotypes and omits some of them. V and J calls and clone size follow that table, whereas D and trimming were derived from the DNA. The profile shows 250,000 to 350,000 clones, about 90% of them singletons. V usage is TRBV2 and J usage is TRBJ1-1; the match to TRBD1 covers 9 bases. This receptor was taken from a woman aged 45-65 years who had recovered from COVID-19. Sequencing was performed on peripheral blood. Written as DNA, the CDR3 is TGTGCCAGCCTATGGGACAGGGAGAACACTGAAGCTTTCTTT. This translates into CASLWDRENTEAFF.